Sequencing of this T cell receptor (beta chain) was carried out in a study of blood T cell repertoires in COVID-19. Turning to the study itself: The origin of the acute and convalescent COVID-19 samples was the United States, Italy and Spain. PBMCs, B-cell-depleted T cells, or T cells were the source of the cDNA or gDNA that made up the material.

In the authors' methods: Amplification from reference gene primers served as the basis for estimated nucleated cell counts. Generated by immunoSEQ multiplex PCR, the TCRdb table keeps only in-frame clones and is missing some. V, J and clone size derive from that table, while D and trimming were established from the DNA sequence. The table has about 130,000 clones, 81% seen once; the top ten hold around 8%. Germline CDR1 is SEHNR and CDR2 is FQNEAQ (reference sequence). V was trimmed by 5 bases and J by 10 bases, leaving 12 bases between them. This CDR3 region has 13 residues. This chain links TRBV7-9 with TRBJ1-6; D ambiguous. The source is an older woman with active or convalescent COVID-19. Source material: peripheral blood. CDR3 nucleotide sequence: TGTGCCAGCAGCCCGACGAGGGAATCACCCCTCCACTTT. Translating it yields CASSPTRESPLHF. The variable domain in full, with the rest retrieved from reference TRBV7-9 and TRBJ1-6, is DTGVSQNPRHKITKRGQNVTFRCDPISEHNRLYWYRQTLGQGPEFLTYFQNEAQLEKSRLLSDRFSAERPKGSFSTLEIQRTEQGDSAMYLCASSPTRESPLHFGNGTRLTVT.